These 28 T cell receptor beta chains share one sample of origin, sequenced in a study of blood T cell repertoires in COVID-19. This table comes from immunoSEQ multiplex PCR, and its TCRdb copy is limited to in-frame clones, with some not included. The sample carries roughly 220,000 clones, about 80% recorded once. Material: peripheral blood. The receptors originated from a woman aged 60 to 75 with acute or convalescent COVID-19.

This clone was detected only once. This chain links TRBV11-1 with TRBJ1-5; D might be TRBD1 (6 bases). Germline V CDR1 and CDR2: SGHAT, FQDESV (reference sequence). The CDR3 is 14 amino acids. V lost 5 bases and J lost 0, with 8 bases in between. CDR3 protein: CASSETGSNQPQHF. CDR3 bases: TGTGCCAGCAGCGAGACAGGTAGCAATCAGCCCCAGCATTTT.

The CDR3 nucleotides read TGTGCCAGCAGTGACGACAAAATTTCACCCCTCCACTTT. It encodes CASSDDKISPLHF. The J gene is TRBJ1-6, the V gene TRBV2; no clear D. Trimming cost V 3 bases and J 9 bases, with 9 bases left between them. Looked up from germline, CDR1 is SNHLY and CDR2 is FYNNEI. The CDR3 is made up of 13 amino acids.

The sample holds one count of this clone. The CDR3 coding sequence is TGTGCCTGGAATCGTCAGGGGGGTTACAATGAGCAGTTCTTC. It translates to CAWNRQGGYNEQFF. The chain carries TRBV30 and TRBJ2-1, with D possibly matching TRBD1 (7 bases). The V end lost 4 bases, the J end lost 4 bases, and 14 bases lay between the germline ends. The germline gives CDR1 GTSNPN, CDR2 SVGIG (reference sequence). This CDR3 is 14 amino acids long.

The chain links TRBV5-1 to TRBJ1-3, with a weak D call TRBD1 (5 bases). Trimming took off 3 bases at V and 4 bases at J, with 11 bases between the two ends. The CDR3 is 14 amino acids. Germline values: CDR1 SGHRS, CDR2 YFSETQ. The CDR3 DNA reads as TGCGCCAGCAGCTCGACAGTTGAGGGAAACACCATATATTTT. Its protein is CASSSTVEGNTIYF.

The V gene is TRBV15, the J gene TRBJ1-2; maybe TRBD1 (6 bases). This CDR3 contains 14 residues. The V end was cut by 0 bases, the J end by 13 bases, with 18 bases between. CDR1 is LNHNV and CDR2 is YYDKDF in the germline V gene (reference sequence). CDR3 region: CATSRDRTVAASTF. The CDR3 DNA reads as TGTGCCACCAGCAGAGATCGGACAGTGGCCGCTTCCACCTTC.

The chain couples TRBV28 to TRBJ2-7, with 7 bases matching TRBD1. Per the germline V gene, CDR1 is MDHEN and CDR2 is SYDVKM. There are 14 residues in the CDR3. J was trimmed by 6 bases and V by 10 bases; bases with no gene match: 15. For the CDR3, the DNA is TGTGCCACCAACCCCCACGACAGGGTGGGCGAGCAGTACTTC. Protein: CATNPHDRVGEQYF.

The V call is TRBV5-1, the J call TRBJ2-5, with 15 nucleotides matching TRBD2. The CDR3 has 16 amino acids. CDR1 is SGHRS, CDR2 YFSETQ, per germline. V was clipped by 3 bases and J by 4 bases; unmatched bases: 4. CDR3 sequence reads: CASSYGLAGGVETQYF. The CDR3 DNA follows: TGCGCCAGCAGCTACGGACTAGCGGGGGGGGTAGAGACCCAGTACTTC. The variable domain in full, completed from reference TRBV5-1 and TRBJ2-5, reads KAGVTQTPRYLIKTRGQQVTLSCSPISGHRSVSWYQQTPGQGLQFLFEYFSETQRNKGNFPGRFSGRQFSNSRSEMNVSTLELGDSALYLCASSYGLAGGVETQYFGPGTRLLVL.

This chain joins TRBV5-4 and TRBJ1-1; 10 bases align to TRBD1. The CDR3 consists of 15 residues. CDR1 is SGHNT and CDR2 is YYREEE in the germline V gene (reference sequence). V lost 4 bases to trimming and J lost 3 bases; unmatched junction nucleotides: 6. DNA of the CDR3: TGTGCCAGCAGCAGCCGGACAGGGGGGGACACTGAAGCTTTCTTT. As protein: CASSSRTGGDTEAFF.

Of note for this clone: The identical CDR3 is also encoded by other nucleotide sequences in the sample. The chain is built from TRBV2 and TRBJ2-1, with TRBD2 matching 11 bases. There are 15 residues in the CDR3. Unmatched junction bases numbered 5, after V lost 4 bases and J lost 6 bases. CDR1 and CDR2 (germline): SNHLY, FYNNEI. For the CDR3, the DNA is TGTGCCAGCAGTGTAGCGGGGGGGCCGGTCAATGAGCAGTTCTTC. It yields the protein CASSVAGGPVNEQFF.

The V call is TRBV12-5, the J call TRBJ1-3; D gene unclear. The V and J ends lost 3 bases and 13 bases respectively, with 10 bases between them. Germline values: CDR1 LGHNT, CDR2 FRNRAP. This CDR3 spans 11 amino acids. The CDR3 region is CASGFQRRIYF. CDR3 DNA: TGTGCTAGTGGTTTTCAGCGAAGAATATATTTT.

This clone has just one count. The rearrangement uses TRBV30 and TRBJ1-1; 10 bases line up with TRBD1. CDR3 length: 14 amino acids. The V segment lost 5 bases and the J segment 1 base; nucleotides outside the gene matches: 4. The germline V gene encodes CDR1 GTSNPN and CDR2 SVGIG (reference sequence). CDR3 DNA sequence: TGTGCCTGGCAACGACAGGGGGCGAACACTGAAGCTTTCTTT. This encodes CAWQRQGANTEAFF.

Comments on this clone: Additional DNA sequences in this sample encode the identical CDR3. The chain's CDR3 is CASSPGQGGGYTF. CDR3 DNA: TGTGCCAGCAGTCCCGGACAGGGTGGAGGCTACACCTTC. The V call is TRBV11-2, the J call TRBJ1-2, with 8 nucleotides matching TRBD1. With V trimmed by 6 bases and J by 8 bases, 8 bases remained unmatched. The length of the CDR3 is 13 residues. Germline V CDR1 and CDR2: SGHAT, FQNNGV.

V is TRBV5-4 and J is TRBJ2-1, with 10 bases aligning to TRBD2. Germline-derived CDR1 and CDR2 are SGHNT and YYREEE (reference sequence). Trimming removed 4 bases from V and 9 bases from J; junction bases left unmatched: 10. The CDR3 has 15 residues. In DNA, the CDR3 is TGTGCCAGCAGCGAGAGCGGGGGGGCGTTCAGTGAGCAGTTCTTC. Its translation is CASSESGGAFSEQFF.

This clone appeared a single time. The CDR3 spells CASSPSGTGAYEQYF. The CDR3 region has the DNA TGCGCCAGCAGCCCCTCCGGGACTGGCGCTTACGAGCAGTACTTC. The rearrangement joins TRBV5-1 to TRBJ2-7; the D gene is possibly TRBD2 (6 bases). Germline lookup yields CDR1 SGHRS and CDR2 YFSETQ. The CDR3 is 15 residues long. V lost 4 bases and J 4 bases, leaving 18 bases between the germline ends.

The V gene is TRBV7-3, the J gene TRBJ1-5, with D hard to call. Germline loops: CDR1 SGHTA, CDR2 FQGTGA. V was clipped by 1 base and J by 9 bases, with 7 bases between them. The CDR3 sequence is 12 residues long. This CDR3 reads CASSLMSWPQHF. The CDR3 DNA reads TGTGCCAGCAGCTTAATGTCTTGGCCCCAGCATTTT.

Here the CDR3 reads CASSSPHGTATNYGYTF. The CDR3 nucleotides read TGTGCCAGCAGCTCGCCTCATGGGACAGCCACTAACTATGGCTACACCTTC. This chain links TRBV5-4 with TRBJ1-2; 7 nucleotides line up with TRBD1. Losses at the gene ends were 3 bases for V and 0 bases for J; bases not matched to a gene: 11. Germline assignment: CDR1 SGHNT and CDR2 YYREEE (reference sequence). The CDR3 has 17 residues.

Comment on this clone: Other DNA variants within this sample encode the same CDR3. The chain couples TRBV5-4 to TRBJ2-1; 9 bases line up with TRBD2. CDR1 is SGHNT and CDR2 is YYREEE in the germline V gene (reference sequence). The ends lost 2 bases at V and 0 bases at J; junction bases unmatched: 6. CDR3 length equals 17 residues. CDR3 DNA sequence: TGTGCCAGCAGCTTAGGCGGGGGGGCCAGCTCCTACAATGAGCAGTTCTTC. The encoded protein is CASSLGGGASSYNEQFF.

CDR3 coding DNA: TGTGCCAGCAGCAGGAGACTAGCGGGGTCCCAAGAGACCCAGTACTTC. Encoded protein: CASSRRLAGSQETQYF. This chain joins TRBV5-4 and TRBJ2-5; 11 bases align to TRBD2. V dropped 4 bases and J dropped 1; count of bases not matched to a gene: 6. From germline, CDR1 is SGHNT and CDR2 YYREEE (reference sequence). The CDR3 runs 16 residues.

The rearrangement uses TRBV6-5 and TRBJ1-2; weak D call: TRBD1 (5 bases). Germline-derived CDR1 and CDR2 are MNHEY and SVGAGI. The CDR3 runs to 14 residues. The germline V and J ends were trimmed by 6 bases and 4 bases, with 15 bases remaining between them. CDR3 bases: TGTGCCAGCAGATCTCAGGGATCGGGCTATGGCTACACCTTC. Translation: CASRSQGSGYGYTF.

The chain couples TRBV6-5 to TRBJ1-1; 8 nucleotides line up with TRBD1. Germline lookup yields CDR1 MNHEY and CDR2 SVGAGI. J gave up 7 bases and V 1 base, and 8 bases lay outside the gene matches. CDR3 length: 15 residues. The CDR3 DNA sequence: TGTGCCAGCAGTTACTTTCCCCCAGGGGGCTTTGAAGCTTTCTTT. Its protein product is CASSYFPPGGFEAFF.

The CDR3 sequence is CSAGTDYEQYF. CDR3 DNA sequence: TGCAGCGCCGGGACTGACTACGAGCAGTACTTC. This chain connects TRBV29-1 to TRBJ2-7, with TRBD2 as a possible D gene (6 bases). Germline values: CDR1 SQVTM, CDR2 ANQGSEA. The CDR3 spans 11 residues. The V end lost 7 bases, the J end lost 3 bases, and 10 bases lay between the germline ends.

V and J are TRBV3-1 (or the pseudogene TRBV3-2) and TRBJ2-5; D unresolved. CDR3 length equals 15 residues. Germline assignment: CDR1 LGHDT and CDR2 YNNKEL (reference sequence). With 0 bases removed from V and 5 bases from J, the gap between germline ends came to 13 bases. The CDR3 nucleotides are TGTGCCAGCAGCCAAGACCCGACTGGGTGGGAGACCCAGTACTTC. Translating it yields CASSQDPTGWETQYF.

The V gene is TRBV27, the J gene TRBJ2-7, with D perhaps TRBD1 (6 bases). CDR1 is MNHEY, CDR2 SMNVEV, per germline (reference sequence). Trimming pared 6 bases from V and 2 bases from J, leaving 14 bases between. The length of the CDR3 is 14 residues. The CDR3 nucleotides read TGTGCCAGCAGCGACAGGTCGTCGGCCTACGAGCAGTACTTC. As protein: CASSDRSSAYEQYF.

This clone was counted a single time. The genes are TRBV4-2 and TRBJ1-5, with D perhaps matching TRBD1 (5 bases). Trimming took 1 base from V and 6 from J, leaving 10 bases between them. Germline values: CDR1 LGHNA, CDR2 YNFKEQ. The CDR3 is 14 residues long. This chain's CDR3 is CASSQGGGAQPQHF. CDR3 DNA sequence: TGTGCCAGCAGCCAAGGGGGAGGGGCTCAGCCCCAGCATTTT.

The rearrangement links TRBV6-1 to TRBJ2-2, with 11 bases lining up with TRBD2. Germline lookup yields CDR1 MNHNS and CDR2 SASEGT. CDR3 length equals 17 residues. The V segment lost 1 base and the J segment 6 bases; nucleotides outside the gene matches: 7. The CDR3 bases are TGTGCCAGCAGTGAAGTTGGTAGCGGGGGGGCGGCCGGGGAGCTGTTTTTT. As protein: CASSEVGSGGAAGELFF.

This sequence joins TRBV6-5 and TRBJ1-2; D is undetermined. CDR1 is MNHEY, CDR2 SVGAGI, per germline. The CDR3 extends over 13 amino acids. Trimming stripped 7 bases from V and 2 bases from J, with 11 bases between. The CDR3 loop reads CASIALGNYGYTF. The CDR3 DNA follows: TGTGCCAGCATAGCACTAGGGAACTATGGCTACACCTTC.

This sequence joins TRBV28 and TRBJ1-2; perhaps TRBD1 as D (6 bases). Germline V gene data show CDR1 as MDHEN and CDR2 as SYDVKM. The CDR3 length is 16 residues. The V gene lost 3 bases and the J gene lost 7 bases, with 21 bases spanning the gap. This CDR3 is CASSFYPPLGARGYTF. CDR3 nucleotide sequence: TGTGCCAGCAGTTTTTACCCACCTCTGGGGGCGCGTGGCTACACCTTC.

V and J are TRBV27 and TRBJ2-1, with TRBD2 matching 14 bases. The CDR3 sequence is 17 residues long. The V segment lost 5 bases and the J segment 4 bases; nucleotides outside the gene matches: 7. The germline gives CDR1 MNHEY, CDR2 SMNVEV (reference sequence). In nucleotides, the CDR3 is TGTGCCAGCAGTCCTGGGACTAGCGGGGGCCGATACAATGAGCAGTTCTTC. The encoded protein is CASSPGTSGGRYNEQFF.